This TCR beta chain was identified in a study of lymphopenia after photon versus proton radiotherapy. General observations from the study: Larger post-nadir TCR diversity loss correlated inversely with survival in deceased patients. Proton therapy kept repertoires fairly stable, unlike photons, which gained effector/memory cells. After the lymphocyte nadir, photon-treated repertoires showed oligoclonal expansion, especially of CD8+ Temra cells.

Remarks on this clone: Antigen: not known.

Repertoires were generated with immunoSEQ multiplex PCR, while TCRdb's copy carries only in-frame clones and drops some. Here the sample spans some 20,000 clones, roughly 86% being singletons. The input for sequencing was peripheral blood, taken from a patient treated with photon-based radiotherapy. This clonotype was obtained from a woman between 50 and 59 years old with pancreatic cancer.

The CDR3 nucleotides read TGTGCCAGCAGCATTAGCGGGAGCAGGCGCGAGCAGTACTTC. This encodes CASSISGSRREQYF. This chain joins TRBV11-2 and TRBJ2-7; TRBD2 agrees at 9 bases. The CDR3 totals 14 residues. CDR1 is SGHAT, CDR2 FQNNGV, per germline. Trimming at V came to 5 bases and at J to 6 bases, leaving 8 bases not matched to a gene.